This T cell receptor beta chain originates from a study of PD-1 blockade in classical Hodgkin lymphoma. Study-level findings and limits: Reports indicated that newly diagnosed patients had lower baseline TCR diversity than healthy donors did. CD8+ TCR diversity did not rise significantly by C4D1, unlike CD4+.

Regarding time point: cycle 4 day 1 (C4D1), after six to seven weeks of nivolumab. With no exception, relapse followed autologous stem cell transplantation in all patients, and brentuximab vedotin exposure varied. Thawed PBMCs were the source of CD4+ T cells, purified by magnetic negative selection. Germline-derived CDR1 and CDR2 are LNHDA and SQIVND (reference sequence). The CDR3 has 15 residues. Trimming left V 4 bases short and J 0 bases short, with 7 bases between. With respect to this clone: Its antigen remains unidentified.

Produced via immunoSEQ multiplex PCR; TCRdb's table is partial and in-frame only. The top ten hold roughly 4.6% of the sample, which has roughly 9,000 clones, approximately 77% seen once. This TCR came from a human donor with classical Hodgkin lymphoma. The gene calls are TRBV19 and TRBJ1-6; D is undetermined. The starting material was CD4+ T cells from blood, obtained before the fourth cycle of nivolumab. CDR3 region: CASSKDLSYNSPLHF. CDR3 DNA: TGTGCCAGTAGTAAGGACCTCTCCTATAATTCACCCCTCCACTTT.